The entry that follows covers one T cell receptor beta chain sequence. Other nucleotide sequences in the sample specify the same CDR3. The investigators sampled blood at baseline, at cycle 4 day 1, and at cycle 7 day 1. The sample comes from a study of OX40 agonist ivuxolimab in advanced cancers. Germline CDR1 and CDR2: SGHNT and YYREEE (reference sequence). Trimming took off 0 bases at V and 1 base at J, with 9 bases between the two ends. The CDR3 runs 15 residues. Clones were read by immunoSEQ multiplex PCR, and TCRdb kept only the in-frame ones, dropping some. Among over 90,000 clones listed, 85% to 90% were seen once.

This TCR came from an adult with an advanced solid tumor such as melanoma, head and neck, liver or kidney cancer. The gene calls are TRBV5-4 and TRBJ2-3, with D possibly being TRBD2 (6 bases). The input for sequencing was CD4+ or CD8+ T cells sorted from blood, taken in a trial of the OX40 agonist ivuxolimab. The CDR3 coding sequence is TGTGCCAGCAGCTTGGCGGGAGCCGGCACAGATACGCAGTATTTT. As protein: CASSLAGAGTDTQYF.